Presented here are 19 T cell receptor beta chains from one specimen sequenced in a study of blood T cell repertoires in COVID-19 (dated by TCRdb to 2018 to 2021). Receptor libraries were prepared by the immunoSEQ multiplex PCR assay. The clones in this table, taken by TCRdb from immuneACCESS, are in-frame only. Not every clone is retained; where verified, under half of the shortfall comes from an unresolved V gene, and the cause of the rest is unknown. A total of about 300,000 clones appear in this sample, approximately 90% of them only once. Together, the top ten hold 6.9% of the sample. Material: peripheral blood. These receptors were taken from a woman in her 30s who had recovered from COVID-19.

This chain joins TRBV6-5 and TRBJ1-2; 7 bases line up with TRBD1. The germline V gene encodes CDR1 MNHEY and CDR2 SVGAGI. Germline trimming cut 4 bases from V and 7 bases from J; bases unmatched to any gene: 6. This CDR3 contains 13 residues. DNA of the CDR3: TGTGCCAGCAGTTGGGACAGCCCACGTGGCTACACCTTC. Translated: CASSWDSPRGYTF.

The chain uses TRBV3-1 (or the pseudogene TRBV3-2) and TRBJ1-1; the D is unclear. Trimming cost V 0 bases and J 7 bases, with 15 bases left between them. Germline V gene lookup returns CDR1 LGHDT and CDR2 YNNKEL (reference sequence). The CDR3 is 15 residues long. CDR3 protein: CASSQEGRQTDEAFF. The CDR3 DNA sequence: TGTGCCAGCAGCCAAGAGGGCAGACAAACCGATGAAGCTTTCTTT.

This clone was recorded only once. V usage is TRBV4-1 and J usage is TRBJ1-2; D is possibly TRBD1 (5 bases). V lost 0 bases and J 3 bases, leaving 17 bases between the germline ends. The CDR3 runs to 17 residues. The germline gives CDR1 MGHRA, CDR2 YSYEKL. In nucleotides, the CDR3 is TGCGCCAGCAGCCAAGAGCCTGTGGCGGGGGTCTACTATGGCTACACCTTC. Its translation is CASSQEPVAGVYYGYTF.

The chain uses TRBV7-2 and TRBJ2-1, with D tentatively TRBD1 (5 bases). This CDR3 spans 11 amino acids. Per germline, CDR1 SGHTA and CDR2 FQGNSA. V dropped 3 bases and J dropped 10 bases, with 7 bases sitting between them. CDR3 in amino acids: CASSFRQEQFF. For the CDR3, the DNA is TGTGCCAGCAGCTTCCGACAGGAGCAGTTCTTC.

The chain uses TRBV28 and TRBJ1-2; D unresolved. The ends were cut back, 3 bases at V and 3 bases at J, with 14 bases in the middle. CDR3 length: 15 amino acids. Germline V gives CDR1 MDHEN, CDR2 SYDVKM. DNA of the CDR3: TGTGCCAGCAGTTTGTCACCTATCTCTGACTATGGCTACACCTTC. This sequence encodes CASSLSPISDYGYTF.

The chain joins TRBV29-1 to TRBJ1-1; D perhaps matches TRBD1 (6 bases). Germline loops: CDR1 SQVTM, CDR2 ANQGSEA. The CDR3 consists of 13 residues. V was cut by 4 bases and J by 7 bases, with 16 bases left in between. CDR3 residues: CSVVSNRENEAFF. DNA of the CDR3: TGCAGCGTTGTATCGAACAGGGAAAATGAAGCTTTCTTT.

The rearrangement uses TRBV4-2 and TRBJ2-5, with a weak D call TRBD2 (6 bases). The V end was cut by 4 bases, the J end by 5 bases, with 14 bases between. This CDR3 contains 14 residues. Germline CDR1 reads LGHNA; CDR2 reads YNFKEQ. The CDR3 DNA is TGTGCCAGCAGCCCAGGGAAAGGAGGGGAGACCCAGTACTTC. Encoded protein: CASSPGKGGETQYF.

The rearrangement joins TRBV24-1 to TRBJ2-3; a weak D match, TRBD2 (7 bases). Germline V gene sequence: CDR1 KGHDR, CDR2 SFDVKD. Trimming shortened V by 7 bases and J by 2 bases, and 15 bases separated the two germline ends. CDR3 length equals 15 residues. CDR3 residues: CATSDAGAITDTQYF. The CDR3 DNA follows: TGTGCCACCAGCGATGCGGGGGCAATCACAGATACGCAGTATTTT.

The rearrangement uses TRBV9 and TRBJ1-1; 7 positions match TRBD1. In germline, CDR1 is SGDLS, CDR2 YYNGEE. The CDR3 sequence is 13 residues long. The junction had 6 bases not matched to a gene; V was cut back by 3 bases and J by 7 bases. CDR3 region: CASSGDSPIEAFF. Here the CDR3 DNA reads TGTGCCAGCAGCGGGGACAGTCCAATTGAAGCTTTCTTT.

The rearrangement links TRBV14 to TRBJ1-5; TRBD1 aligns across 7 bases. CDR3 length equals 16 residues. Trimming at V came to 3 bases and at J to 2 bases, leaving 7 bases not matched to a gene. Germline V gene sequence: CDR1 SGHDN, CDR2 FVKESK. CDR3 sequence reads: CASSHPTGKGNQPQHF. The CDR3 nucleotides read TGTGCCAGCAGCCACCCGACAGGGAAAGGCAATCAGCCCCAGCATTTT.

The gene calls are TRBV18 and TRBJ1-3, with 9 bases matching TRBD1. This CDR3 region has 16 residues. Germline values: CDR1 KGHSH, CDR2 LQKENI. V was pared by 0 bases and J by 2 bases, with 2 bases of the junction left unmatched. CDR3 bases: TGTGCCAGCTCACCACCGGACAGGGGACCTGGAAACACCATATATTTT. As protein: CASSPPDRGPGNTIYF. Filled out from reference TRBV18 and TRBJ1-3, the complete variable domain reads NAGVMQNPRHLVRRRGQEARLRCSPMKGHSHVYWYRQLPEEGLKFMVYLQKENIIDESGMPKERFSAEFPKEGPSILRIQQVVRGDSAAYFCASSPPDRGPGNTIYFGEGSWLTVV.

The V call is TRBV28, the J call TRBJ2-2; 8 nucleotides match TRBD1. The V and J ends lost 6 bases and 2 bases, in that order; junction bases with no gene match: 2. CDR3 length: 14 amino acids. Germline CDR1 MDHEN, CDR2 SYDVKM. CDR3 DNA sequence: TGTGCCAGCAGGGGGACAGGAAACACCGGGGAGCTGTTTTTT. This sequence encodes CASRGTGNTGELFF. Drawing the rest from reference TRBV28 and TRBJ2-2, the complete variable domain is DVKVTQSSRYLVKRTGEKVFLECVQDMDHENMFWYRQDPGLGLRLIYFSYDVKMKEKGDIPEGYSVSREKKERFSLILESASTNQTSMYLCASRGTGNTGELFFGEGSRLTVL.

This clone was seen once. The CDR3 DNA sequence: TGTGCCAGCAGCTTAGGCTCCGGGGGAGCCCAAGAGACCCAGTACTTC. Its protein product is CASSLGSGGAQETQYF. The chain combines TRBV7-2 with TRBJ2-5; D is possibly TRBD2 (6 bases). Deletions cut 1 base from V and 1 base from J, with 13 bases between. The germline CDR1 and CDR2 sequences are SGHTA and FQGNSA. The CDR3 contains 16 residues.

This CDR3 reads CASSFGAGTGGSAFF. The DNA for the CDR3 is TGTGCCAGCAGCTTTGGGGCCGGGACAGGGGGATCGGCTTTCTTT. The chain combines TRBV7-9 with TRBJ1-1; 11 nucleotides match TRBD1. Per germline, CDR1 SEHNR and CDR2 FQNEAQ (reference sequence). This CDR3 has 15 residues. The trim removed 3 bases at V and 11 bases at J, leaving 11 bases unmatched.

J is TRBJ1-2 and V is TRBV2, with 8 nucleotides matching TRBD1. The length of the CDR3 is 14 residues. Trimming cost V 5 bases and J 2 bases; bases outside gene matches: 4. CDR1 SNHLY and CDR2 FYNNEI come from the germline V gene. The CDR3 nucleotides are TGTGCCAGCAGTCAGACAGGGGAAAACTATGGCTACACCTTC. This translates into CASSQTGENYGYTF.

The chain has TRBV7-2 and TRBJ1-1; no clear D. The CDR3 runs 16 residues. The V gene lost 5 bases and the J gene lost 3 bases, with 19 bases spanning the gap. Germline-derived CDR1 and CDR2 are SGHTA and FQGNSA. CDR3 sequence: CASSQGGVGRDTEAFF. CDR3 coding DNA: TGTGCCAGCAGCCAAGGAGGAGTCGGGCGTGACACTGAAGCTTTCTTT.

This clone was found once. This CDR3 reads CASSPRTSQETQYF. CDR3 nucleotide sequence: TGCGCCAGCAGCCCAAGGACTAGCCAAGAGACCCAGTACTTC. The V call is TRBV5-1, the J call TRBJ2-5, with TRBD2 identical over 7 bases. The CDR3 runs to 14 residues. With V trimmed by 4 bases and J by 1 base, 4 bases remained unmatched. From germline, CDR1 is SGHRS and CDR2 YFSETQ.

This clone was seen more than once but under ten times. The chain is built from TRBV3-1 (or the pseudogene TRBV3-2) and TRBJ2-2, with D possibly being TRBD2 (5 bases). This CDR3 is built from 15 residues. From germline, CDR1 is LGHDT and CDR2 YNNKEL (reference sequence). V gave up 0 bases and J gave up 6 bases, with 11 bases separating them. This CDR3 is CASSQDDYPPGELFF. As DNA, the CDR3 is TGTGCCAGCAGCCAAGACGACTATCCACCCGGGGAGCTGTTTTTT.

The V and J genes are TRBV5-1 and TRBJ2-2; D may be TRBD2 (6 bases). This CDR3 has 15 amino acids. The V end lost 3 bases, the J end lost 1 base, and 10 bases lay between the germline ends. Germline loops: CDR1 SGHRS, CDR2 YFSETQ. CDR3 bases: TGCGCCAGCAGCTGGGGGACTCTGAACACCGGGGAGCTGTTTTTT. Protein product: CASSWGTLNTGELFF.